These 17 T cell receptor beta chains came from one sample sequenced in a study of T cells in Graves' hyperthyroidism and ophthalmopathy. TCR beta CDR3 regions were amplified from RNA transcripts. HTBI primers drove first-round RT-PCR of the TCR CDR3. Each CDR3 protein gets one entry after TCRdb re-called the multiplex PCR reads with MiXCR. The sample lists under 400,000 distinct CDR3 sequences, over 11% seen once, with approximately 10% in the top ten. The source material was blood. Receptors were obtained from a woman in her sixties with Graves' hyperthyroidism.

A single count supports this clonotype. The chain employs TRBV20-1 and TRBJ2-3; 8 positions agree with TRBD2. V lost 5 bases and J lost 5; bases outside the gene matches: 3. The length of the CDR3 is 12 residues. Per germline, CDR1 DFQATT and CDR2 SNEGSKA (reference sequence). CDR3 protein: CSAGGRIDTQYF. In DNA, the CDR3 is TGCAGTGCTGGCGGGAGGATAGATACGCAGTATTTT.

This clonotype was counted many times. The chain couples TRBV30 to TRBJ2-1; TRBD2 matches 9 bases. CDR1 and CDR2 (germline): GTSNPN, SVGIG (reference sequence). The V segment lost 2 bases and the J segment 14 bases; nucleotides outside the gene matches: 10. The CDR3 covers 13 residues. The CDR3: CAWSSGGRASEFF. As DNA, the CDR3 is TGTGCCTGGAGTTCCGGCGGGAGGGCCTCGGAGTTCTTC.

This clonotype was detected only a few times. The CDR3 bases are TGTGCCAGCAGTTTAAAGGGACCCCAGATGGGAGAGACCCAGTACTTC. This sequence encodes CASSLKGPQMGETQYF. The V call is TRBV27, the J call TRBJ2-5, with D perhaps matching TRBD1 or TRBD2 (5 bases each). Germline V gene lookup returns CDR1 MNHEY and CDR2 SMNVEV (reference sequence). V lost 2 bases, J lost 4 bases, and 17 bases lay in between. The CDR3 covers 16 residues.

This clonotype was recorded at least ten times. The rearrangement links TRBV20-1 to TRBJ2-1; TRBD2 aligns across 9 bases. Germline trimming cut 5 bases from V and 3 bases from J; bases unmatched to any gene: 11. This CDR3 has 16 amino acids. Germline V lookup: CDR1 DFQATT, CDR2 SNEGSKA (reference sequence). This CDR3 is CSASNLAGELYNEQFF. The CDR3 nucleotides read TGCAGTGCTTCCAACTTAGCGGGAGAGCTCTACAATGAGCAGTTCTTC.

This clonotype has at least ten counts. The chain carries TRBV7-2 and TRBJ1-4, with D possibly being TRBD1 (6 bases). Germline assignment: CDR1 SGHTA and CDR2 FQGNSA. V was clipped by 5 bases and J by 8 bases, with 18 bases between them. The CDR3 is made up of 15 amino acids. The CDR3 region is CASSPGGGGWEKLFF. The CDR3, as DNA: TGTGCCAGCAGCCCTGGGGGGGGCGGTTGGGAAAAACTGTTTTTT. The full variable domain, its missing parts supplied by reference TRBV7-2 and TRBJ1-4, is GAGVSQSPSNKVTEKGKDVELRCDPISGHTALYWYRQSLGQGLEFLIYFQGNSAPDKSGLPSDRFSAERTGGSVSTLTIQRTQQEDSAVYLCASSPGGGGWEKLFFGSGTQLSVL.

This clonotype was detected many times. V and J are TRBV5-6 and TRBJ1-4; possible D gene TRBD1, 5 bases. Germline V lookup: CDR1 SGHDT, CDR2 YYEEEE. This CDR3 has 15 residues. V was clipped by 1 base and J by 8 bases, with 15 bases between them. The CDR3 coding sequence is TGTGCCAGCAGCTTGACCCAGGGAGTGGGCGAAAAACTGTTTTTT. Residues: CASSLTQGVGEKLFF.

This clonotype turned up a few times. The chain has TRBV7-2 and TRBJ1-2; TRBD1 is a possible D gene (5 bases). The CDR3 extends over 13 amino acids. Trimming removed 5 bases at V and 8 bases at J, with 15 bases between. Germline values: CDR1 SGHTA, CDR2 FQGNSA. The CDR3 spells CASSLRQKLGYTF. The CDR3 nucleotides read TGTGCCAGCAGCCTCCGACAGAAACTCGGCTACACCTTC.

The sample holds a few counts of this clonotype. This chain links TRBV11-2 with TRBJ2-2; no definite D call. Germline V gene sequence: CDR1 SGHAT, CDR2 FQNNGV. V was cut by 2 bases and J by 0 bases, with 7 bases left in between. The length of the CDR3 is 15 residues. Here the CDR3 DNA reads TGTGCCAGCAGCTTAATCGGACCGAACACCGGGGAGCTGTTTTTT. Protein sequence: CASSLIGPNTGELFF.

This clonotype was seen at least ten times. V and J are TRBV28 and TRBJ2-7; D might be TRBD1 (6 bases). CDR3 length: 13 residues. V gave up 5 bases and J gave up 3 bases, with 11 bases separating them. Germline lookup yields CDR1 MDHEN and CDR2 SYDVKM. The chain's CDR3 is CASSQTGNYEQYF. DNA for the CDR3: TGTGCCAGCAGTCAAACAGGGAACTACGAGCAGTACTTC.

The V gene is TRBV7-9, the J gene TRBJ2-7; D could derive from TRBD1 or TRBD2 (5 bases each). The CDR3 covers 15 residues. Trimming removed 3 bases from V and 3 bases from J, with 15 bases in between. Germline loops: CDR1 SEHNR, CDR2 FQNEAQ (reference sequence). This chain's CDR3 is CASSLSRAGDYEQYF. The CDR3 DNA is TGTGCCAGCAGCTTGAGCAGGGCGGGTGACTACGAGCAGTACTTC.

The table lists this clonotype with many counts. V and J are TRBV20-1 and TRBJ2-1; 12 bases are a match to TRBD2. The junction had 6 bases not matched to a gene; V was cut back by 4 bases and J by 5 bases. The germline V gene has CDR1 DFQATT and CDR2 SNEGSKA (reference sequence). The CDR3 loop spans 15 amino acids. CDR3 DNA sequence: TGCAGTGCTAAGGGGGGGACTAGCGGGCACAATGAGCAGTTCTTC. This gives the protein CSAKGGTSGHNEQFF.

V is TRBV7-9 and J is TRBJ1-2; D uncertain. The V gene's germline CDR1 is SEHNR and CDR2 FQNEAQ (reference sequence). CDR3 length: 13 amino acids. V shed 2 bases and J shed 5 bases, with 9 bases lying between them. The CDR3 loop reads CASSLLGIYGYTF. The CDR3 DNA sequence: TGTGCCAGCAGCTTACTTGGGATTTATGGCTACACCTTC.

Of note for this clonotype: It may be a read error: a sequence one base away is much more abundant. CDR3 DNA sequence: TGCGCCAGCGGCAAGGGAAGCGCCGGGGAGCTGTTTTTT. It yields the protein CASGKGSAGELFF. The genes are TRBV5-1 and TRBJ2-2; the D is unclear. CDR3 length equals 13 residues. Deletions cut 7 bases from V and 6 bases from J, with 13 bases between. Germline V gene lookup returns CDR1 SGHRS and CDR2 YFSETQ.

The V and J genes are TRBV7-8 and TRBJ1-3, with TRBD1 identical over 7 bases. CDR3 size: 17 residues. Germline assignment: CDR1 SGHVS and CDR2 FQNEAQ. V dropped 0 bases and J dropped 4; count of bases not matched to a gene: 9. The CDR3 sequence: CASSLAWGQLYGNTIYF. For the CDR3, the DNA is TGTGCCAGCAGCTTAGCGTGGGGACAGCTTTACGGAAACACCATATATTTT.

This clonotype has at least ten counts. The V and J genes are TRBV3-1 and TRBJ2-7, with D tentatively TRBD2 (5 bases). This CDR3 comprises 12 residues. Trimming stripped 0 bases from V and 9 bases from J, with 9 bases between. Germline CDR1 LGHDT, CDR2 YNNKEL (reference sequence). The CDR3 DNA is TGTGCCAGCAGCCAAGATCAACGGGGGCAGTACTTC. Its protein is CASSQDQRGQYF.

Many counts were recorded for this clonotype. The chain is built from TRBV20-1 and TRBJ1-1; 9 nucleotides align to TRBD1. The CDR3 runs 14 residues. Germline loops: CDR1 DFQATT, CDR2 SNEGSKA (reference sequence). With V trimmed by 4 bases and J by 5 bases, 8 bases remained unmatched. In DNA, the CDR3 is TGCAGTGCTACAAAACAGGGGGCGCGTACTGAAGCTTTCTTT. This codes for CSATKQGARTEAFF.

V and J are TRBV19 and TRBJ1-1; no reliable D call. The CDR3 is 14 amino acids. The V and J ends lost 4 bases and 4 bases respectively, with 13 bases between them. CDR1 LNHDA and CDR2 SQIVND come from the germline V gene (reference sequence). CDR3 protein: CASSKNGRGTEAFF. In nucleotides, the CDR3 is TGTGCCAGTAGTAAAAACGGTCGCGGCACTGAAGCTTTCTTT.